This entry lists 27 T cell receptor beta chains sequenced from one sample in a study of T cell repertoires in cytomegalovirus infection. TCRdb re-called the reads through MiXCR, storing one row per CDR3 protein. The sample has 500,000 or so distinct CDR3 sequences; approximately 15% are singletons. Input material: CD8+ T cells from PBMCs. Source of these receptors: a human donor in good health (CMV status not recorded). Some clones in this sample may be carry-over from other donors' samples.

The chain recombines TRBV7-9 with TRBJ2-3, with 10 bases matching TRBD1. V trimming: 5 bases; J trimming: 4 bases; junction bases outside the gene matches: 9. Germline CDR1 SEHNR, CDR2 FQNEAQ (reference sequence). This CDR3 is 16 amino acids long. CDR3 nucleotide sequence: TGTGCCAGCAGCGGAGAGGGACAGGGGAACGCAGATACGCAGTATTTT. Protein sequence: CASSGEGQGNADTQYF.

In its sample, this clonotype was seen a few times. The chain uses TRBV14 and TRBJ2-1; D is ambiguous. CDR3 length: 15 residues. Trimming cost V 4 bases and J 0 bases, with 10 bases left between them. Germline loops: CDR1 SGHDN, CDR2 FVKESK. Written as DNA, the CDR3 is TGTGCCAGCAGCCCCGGAAGAAACTCCTACAATGAGCAGTTCTTC. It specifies CASSPGRNSYNEQFF.

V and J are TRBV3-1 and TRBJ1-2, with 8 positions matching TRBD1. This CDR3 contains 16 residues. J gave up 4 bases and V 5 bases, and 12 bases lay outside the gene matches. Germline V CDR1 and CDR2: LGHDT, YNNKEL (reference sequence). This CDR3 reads CASSYSLRGRIYGYTF. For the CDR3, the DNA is TGTGCCAGCAGCTACTCCCTCAGGGGGCGCATCTATGGCTACACCTTC.

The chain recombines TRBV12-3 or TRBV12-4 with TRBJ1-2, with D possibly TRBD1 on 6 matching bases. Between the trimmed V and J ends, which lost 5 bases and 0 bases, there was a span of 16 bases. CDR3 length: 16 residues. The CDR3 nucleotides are TGTGCCAGCAGTAGCCCCTACAGGGAGTCTAACTATGGCTACACCTTC. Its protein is CASSSPYRESNYGYTF.

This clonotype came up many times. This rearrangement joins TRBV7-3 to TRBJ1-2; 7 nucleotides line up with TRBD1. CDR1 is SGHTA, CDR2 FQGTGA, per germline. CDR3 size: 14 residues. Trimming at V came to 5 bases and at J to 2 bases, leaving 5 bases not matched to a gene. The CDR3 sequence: CASSPGGDNYGYTF. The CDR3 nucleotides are TGTGCCAGCAGCCCAGGGGGGGACAACTATGGCTACACCTTC. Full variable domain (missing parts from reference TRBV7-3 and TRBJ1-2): GAGVSQTPSNKVTEKGKYVELRCDPISGHTALYWYRQSLGQGPEFLIYFQGTGAADDSGLPNDRFFAVRPEGSVSTLKIQRTERGDSAVYLCASSPGGDNYGYTFGSGTRLTVV.

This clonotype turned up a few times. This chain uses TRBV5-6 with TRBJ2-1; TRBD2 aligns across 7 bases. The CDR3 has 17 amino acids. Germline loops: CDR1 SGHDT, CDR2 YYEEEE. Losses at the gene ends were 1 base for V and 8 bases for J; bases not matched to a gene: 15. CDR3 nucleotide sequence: TGTGCCAGCAGCTTGTTGGTACGCGCGGGAGATAGAGATGAGCAGTTCTTC. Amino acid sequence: CASSLLVRAGDRDEQFF.

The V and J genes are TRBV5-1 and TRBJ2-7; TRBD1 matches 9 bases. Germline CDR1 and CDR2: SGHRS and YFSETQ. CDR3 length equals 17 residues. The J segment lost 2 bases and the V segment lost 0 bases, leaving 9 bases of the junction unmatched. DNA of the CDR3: TGCGCCAGCAGCTTGGTCCATTCGGACAGGGGAACCTACGAGCAGTACTTC. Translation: CASSLVHSDRGTYEQYF.

CDR3 bases: TGTGCCAGCAGCCAAACAGGGTTTTCACCCCTCCACTTT. Amino acid sequence: CASSQTGFSPLHF. The rearrangement links TRBV14 to TRBJ1-6, with D possibly TRBD1 on 6 matching bases. CDR1 and CDR2 (germline): SGHDN, FVKESK. V lost 2 bases and J 9 bases, leaving 8 bases between the germline ends. CDR3 size: 13 residues.

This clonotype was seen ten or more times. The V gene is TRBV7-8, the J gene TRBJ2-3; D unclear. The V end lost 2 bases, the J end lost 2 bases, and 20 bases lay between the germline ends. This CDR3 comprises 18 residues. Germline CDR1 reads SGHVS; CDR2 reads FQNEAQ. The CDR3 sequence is CASSLWFIPPENTDTQYF. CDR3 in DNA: TGTGCCAGCAGCTTATGGTTCATCCCGCCTGAGAACACAGATACGCAGTATTTT.

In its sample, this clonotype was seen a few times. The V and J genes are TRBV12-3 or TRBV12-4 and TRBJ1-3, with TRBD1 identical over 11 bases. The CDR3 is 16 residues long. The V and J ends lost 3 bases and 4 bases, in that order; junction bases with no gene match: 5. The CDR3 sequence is CASSFPGQGEGNTIYF. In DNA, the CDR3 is TGTGCCAGCAGTTTTCCGGGACAGGGGGAGGGAAACACCATATATTTT.

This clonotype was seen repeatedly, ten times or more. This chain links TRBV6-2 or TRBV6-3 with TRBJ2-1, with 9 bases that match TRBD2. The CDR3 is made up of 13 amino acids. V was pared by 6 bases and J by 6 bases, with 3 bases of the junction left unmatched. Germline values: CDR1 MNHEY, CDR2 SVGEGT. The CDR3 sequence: CASRRLAVNEQFF. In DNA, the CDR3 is TGTGCCAGCAGGCGACTAGCGGTCAATGAGCAGTTCTTC.

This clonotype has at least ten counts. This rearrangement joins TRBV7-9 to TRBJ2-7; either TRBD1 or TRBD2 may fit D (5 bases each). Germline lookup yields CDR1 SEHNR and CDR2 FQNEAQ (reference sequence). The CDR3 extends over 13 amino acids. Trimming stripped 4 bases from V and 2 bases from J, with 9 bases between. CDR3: CASSSGRTYEQYF. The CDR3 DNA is TGTGCCAGCAGCTCGGGACGGACCTACGAGCAGTACTTC.

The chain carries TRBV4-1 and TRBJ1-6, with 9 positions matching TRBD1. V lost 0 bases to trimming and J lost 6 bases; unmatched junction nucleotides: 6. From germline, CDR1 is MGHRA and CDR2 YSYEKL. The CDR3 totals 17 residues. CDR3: CASSQDGGTGFNSPLHF. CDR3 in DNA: TGCGCCAGCAGCCAAGACGGAGGGACAGGGTTTAATTCACCCCTCCACTTT.

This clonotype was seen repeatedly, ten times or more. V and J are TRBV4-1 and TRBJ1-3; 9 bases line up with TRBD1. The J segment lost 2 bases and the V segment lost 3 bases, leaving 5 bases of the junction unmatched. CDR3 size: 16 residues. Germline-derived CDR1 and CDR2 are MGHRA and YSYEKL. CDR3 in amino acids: CASSQGTGSAGNTIYF. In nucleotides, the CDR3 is TGCGCCAGCAGCCAGGGGACAGGGTCGGCTGGAAACACCATATATTTT.

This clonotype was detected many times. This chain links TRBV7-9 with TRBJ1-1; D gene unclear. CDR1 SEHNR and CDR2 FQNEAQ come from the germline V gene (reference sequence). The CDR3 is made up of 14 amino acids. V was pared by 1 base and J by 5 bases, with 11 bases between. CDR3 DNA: TGTGCCAGCAGCTTAGTATCAATGGGGACTGAAGCTTTCTTT. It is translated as CASSLVSMGTEAFF.

As DNA, the CDR3 is TGTGCCAGTAGGGCCGGGACTGACACTGAAGCTTTCTTT. Amino acid sequence: CASRAGTDTEAFF. The rearrangement links TRBV19 to TRBJ1-1, with D perhaps TRBD1 (5 bases). Germline values: CDR1 LNHDA, CDR2 SQIVND (reference sequence). The CDR3 is made up of 13 amino acids. Trimming took 6 bases from V and 3 from J, leaving 11 bases between them.

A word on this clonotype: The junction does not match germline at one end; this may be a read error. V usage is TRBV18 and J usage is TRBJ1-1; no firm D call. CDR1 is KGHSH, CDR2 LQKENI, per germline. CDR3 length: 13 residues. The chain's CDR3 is CASSPSSPSDACF. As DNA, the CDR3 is TGTGCCAGCTCACCGTCTAGCCCCTCTGATGCTTGCTTT.

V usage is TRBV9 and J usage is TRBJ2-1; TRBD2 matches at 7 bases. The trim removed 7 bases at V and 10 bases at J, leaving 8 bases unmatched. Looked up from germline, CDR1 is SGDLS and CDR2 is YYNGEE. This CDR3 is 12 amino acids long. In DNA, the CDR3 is TGTGCCAGCGGTGGCGGGAGTTTCGAGCAGTTCTTC. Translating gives CASGGGSFEQFF. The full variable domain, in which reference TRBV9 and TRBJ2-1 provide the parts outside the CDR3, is DSGVTQTPKHLITATGQRVTLRCSPRSGDLSVYWYQQSLDQGLQFLIQYYNGEERAKGNILERFSAQQFPDLHSELNLSSLELGDSALYFCASGGGSFEQFFGPGTRLTVL.

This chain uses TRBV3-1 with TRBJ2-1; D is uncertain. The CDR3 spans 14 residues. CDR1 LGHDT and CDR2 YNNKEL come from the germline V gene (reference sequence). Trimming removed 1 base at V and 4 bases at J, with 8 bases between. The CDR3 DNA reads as TGTGCCAGCAGCCAAGTCAGGATTTACAATGAGCAGTTCTTC. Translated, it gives CASSQVRIYNEQFF.

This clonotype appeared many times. The CDR3 reads CASSSPSGKNTGELFF. The DNA of the CDR3 is TGTGCCAGCAGCTCACCTAGCGGAAAAAACACCGGGGAGCTGTTTTTT. The rearrangement links TRBV5-5 to TRBJ2-2; 7 bases agree with TRBD2. In germline, CDR1 is SGHKS, CDR2 YYEKEE (reference sequence). V lost 3 bases, J lost 2 bases, and 7 bases stayed unmatched. The CDR3 is 16 amino acids. The variable domain in full, with the rest retrieved from reference TRBV5-5 and TRBJ2-2, is DAGVTQSPTHLIKTRGQQVTLRCSPISGHKSVSWYQQVLGQGPQFIFQYYEKEERGRGNFPDRFSARQFPNYSSELNVNALLLGDSALYLCASSSPSGKNTGELFFGEGSRLTVL.

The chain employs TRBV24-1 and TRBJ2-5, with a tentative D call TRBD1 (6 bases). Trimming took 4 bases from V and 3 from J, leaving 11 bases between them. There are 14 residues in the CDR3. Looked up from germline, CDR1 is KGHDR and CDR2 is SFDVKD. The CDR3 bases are TGTGCCACCAGTGACCACGGACAGAAAGAGACCCAGTACTTC. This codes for CATSDHGQKETQYF.

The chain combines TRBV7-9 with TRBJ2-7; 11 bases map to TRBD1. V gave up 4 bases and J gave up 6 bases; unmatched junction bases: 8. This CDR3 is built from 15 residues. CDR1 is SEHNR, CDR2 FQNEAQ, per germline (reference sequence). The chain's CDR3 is CASSSSGTGGREQYF. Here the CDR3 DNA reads TGTGCCAGCAGCTCATCCGGGACAGGGGGTCGCGAGCAGTACTTC.

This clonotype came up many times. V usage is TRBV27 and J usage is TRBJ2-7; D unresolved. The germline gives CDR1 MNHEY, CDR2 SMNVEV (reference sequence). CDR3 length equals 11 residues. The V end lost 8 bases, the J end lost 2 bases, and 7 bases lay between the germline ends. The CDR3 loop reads CASQTPYEQYF. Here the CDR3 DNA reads TGTGCCAGCCAAACACCCTACGAGCAGTACTTC.

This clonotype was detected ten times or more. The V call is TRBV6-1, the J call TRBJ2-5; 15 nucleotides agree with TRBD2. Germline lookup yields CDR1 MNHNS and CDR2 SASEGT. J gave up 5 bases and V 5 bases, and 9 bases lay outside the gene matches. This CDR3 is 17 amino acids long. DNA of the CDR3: TGTGCCAGCAGTAAAGGGACTAGCGGGGGGCAAGCGGAGACCCAGTACTTC. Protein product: CASSKGTSGGQAETQYF.

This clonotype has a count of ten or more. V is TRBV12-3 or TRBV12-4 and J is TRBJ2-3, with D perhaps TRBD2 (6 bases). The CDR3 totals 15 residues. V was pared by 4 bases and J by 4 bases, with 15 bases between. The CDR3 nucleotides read TGTGCCAGCAGTTGGAGGGGCGGGGACTCAGATACGCAGTATTTT. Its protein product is CASSWRGGDSDTQYF.

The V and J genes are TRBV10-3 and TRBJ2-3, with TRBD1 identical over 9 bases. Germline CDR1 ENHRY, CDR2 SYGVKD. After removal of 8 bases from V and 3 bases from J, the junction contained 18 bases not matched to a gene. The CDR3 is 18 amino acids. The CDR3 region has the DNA TGTGCCATCGCGCGAACATCCGGGACAGGGAAAGGGACAGATACGCAGTATTTT. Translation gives CAIARTSGTGKGTDTQYF.

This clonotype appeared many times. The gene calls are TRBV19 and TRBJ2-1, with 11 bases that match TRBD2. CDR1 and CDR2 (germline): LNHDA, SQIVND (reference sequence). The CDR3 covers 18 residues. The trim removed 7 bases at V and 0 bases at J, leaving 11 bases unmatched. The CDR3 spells CASKKGSLAGGSYNEQFF. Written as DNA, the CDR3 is TGTGCCAGTAAGAAGGGTAGTCTAGCGGGGGGCTCCTACAATGAGCAGTTCTTC.